The sequence of this T cell receptor beta chain was determined in a study of T cell responses to AZD1222 COVID-19 vaccine. TCRdb's copy holds only in-frame clones and misses some; the assay was immunoSEQ multiplex PCR. The table includes about 140,000 clones, more than 85% detected once. Trimming took 6 bases from V and 6 from J; bases not matched to a gene: 4. CDR3 size: 12 residues. The sequenced sample was peripheral blood, obtained 28 days after the second AZD1222 dose. This receptor was identified in an adult who received the AZD1222 COVID-19 vaccine. The chain combines TRBV12-3 or TRBV12-4 with TRBJ1-2; the match to TRBD1 covers 7 bases. CDR3 sequence reads: CASRRTGDGYTF. CDR3 nucleotide sequence: TGTGCCAGCAGGCGGACAGGAGATGGCTACACCTTC.